A selection of T cell receptor beta chains follows, all from one sample in a study of Tregs in tolerant kidney transplant recipients. TCRdb's copy holds only in-frame clones and misses some; the assay was immunoSEQ multiplex PCR. This sample has 100,000 to 120,000 clones; nearly 90% occur once, and the top ten carry 0.34%. Sample: CD4+ T cells from blood, taken before the transplant. These receptors were collected from a human donor who received a combined kidney and bone marrow transplant. Both conserved end residues are part of each CDR3. Each record gives: V gene, D gene, J gene, clone size, CDR3 protein, CDR3 DNA. The D gene is left open where the match is weak. A clone size is listed for some rows: how often the clone was seen (once, few, many), or a class if it is expanded.

v_call: TRBV11-2; d_call: .; j_call: TRBJ2-3; clone_size: .; cdr3_aa: CASRPMAVMQYF; cdr3_nt: TGTGCCAGCAGACCTATGGCGGTTATGCAGTATTTT
v_call: TRBV6-1; d_call: TRBD1; j_call: TRBJ2-7; clone_size: .; cdr3_aa: CASSERDRVGEQYF; cdr3_nt: TGTGCCAGCAGTGAAAGGGACAGGGTAGGCGAGCAGTACTTC
v_call: TRBV19; d_call: TRBD1; j_call: TRBJ2-5; clone_size: .; cdr3_aa: CASNLGQGGETQYF; cdr3_nt: TGTGCCAGTAACCTCGGACAGGGGGGGGAGACCCAGTACTTC
v_call: TRBV25-1; d_call: .; j_call: TRBJ1-3; clone_size: .; cdr3_aa: CASSVGRNSGNTIYF; cdr3_nt: TGTGCCAGCAGTGTGGGGCGGAACTCTGGAAACACCATATATTTT
v_call: TRBV11-2; d_call: .; j_call: TRBJ2-1; clone_size: .; cdr3_aa: CASSPPGLSNEQFF; cdr3_nt: TGTGCCAGCAGCCCCCCTGGACTGTCTAATGAGCAGTTCTTC
v_call: TRBV5-1; d_call: .; j_call: TRBJ1-3; clone_size: .; cdr3_aa: CASSLAAGSGNTIYF; cdr3_nt: TGCGCCAGCAGCTTGGCTGCGGGCTCTGGAAACACCATATATTTT
v_call: TRBV11-3; d_call: .; j_call: TRBJ2-5; clone_size: .; cdr3_aa: CASSLDPRAETQYF; cdr3_nt: TGTGCCAGCAGCTTAGACCCCCGCGCGGAGACCCAGTACTTC
v_call: TRBV7-9; d_call: .; j_call: TRBJ1-4; clone_size: once; cdr3_aa: CASSSGTLTLRANEKLFF; cdr3_nt: TGTGCCAGCAGCTCCGGGACTTTAACTCTTAGGGCCAATGAAAAACTGTTTTTT
v_call: TRBV18; d_call: TRBD1; j_call: TRBJ1-2; clone_size: once; cdr3_aa: CASSPDRDYGYTF; cdr3_nt: TGTGCCAGCTCACCGGACAGGGACTATGGCTACACCTTC
v_call: TRBV29-1; d_call: .; j_call: TRBJ1-1; clone_size: .; cdr3_aa: CSVARVAEAFF; cdr3_nt: TGCAGCGTTGCCAGGGTCGCTGAAGCTTTCTTT
v_call: TRBV7-2; d_call: TRBD1; j_call: TRBJ1-2; clone_size: .; cdr3_aa: CASNIQGGLEGYTF; cdr3_nt: TGTGCCAGCAACATACAGGGGGGCCTCGAGGGCTACACCTTC
v_call: TRBV7-9; d_call: .; j_call: TRBJ1-4; clone_size: .; cdr3_aa: CASSLAYLRGEKLFF; cdr3_nt: TGTGCCAGCAGCTTAGCGTACCTCCGGGGTGAAAAACTGTTTTTT
v_call: TRBV5-1; d_call: .; j_call: TRBJ1-1; clone_size: .; cdr3_aa: CASKPTITNTEAFF; cdr3_nt: TGCGCCAGCAAACCAACTATAACGAACACTGAAGCTTTCTTT
v_call: TRBV7-2; d_call: .; j_call: TRBJ2-7; clone_size: .; cdr3_aa: CASSLGGALSYEQYF; cdr3_nt: TGTGCCAGCAGCTTAGGCGGGGCCCTCTCCTACGAGCAGTACTTC
v_call: TRBV11-3; d_call: TRBD2; j_call: TRBJ2-1; clone_size: once; cdr3_aa: CASSLRGGGNNEQFF; cdr3_nt: TGTGCCAGCAGCCTCCGGGGGGGCGGTAACAATGAGCAGTTCTTC
v_call: TRBV28; d_call: TRBD1; j_call: TRBJ1-5; clone_size: once; cdr3_aa: CASSPRTGERNQPQHF; cdr3_nt: TGTGCCAGCAGTCCTAGGACAGGGGAGCGCAATCAGCCCCAGCATTTT
v_call: TRBV19; d_call: .; j_call: TRBJ2-1; clone_size: .; cdr3_aa: CASSMTRGSKYNEQFF; cdr3_nt: TGTGCCAGTAGTATGACTAGGGGTTCCAAATACAATGAGCAGTTCTTC
v_call: TRBV28; d_call: .; j_call: TRBJ1-1; clone_size: once; cdr3_aa: CASSFPGAGGVAEAFF; cdr3_nt: TGTGCCAGCAGTTTCCCCGGTGCGGGGGGCGTTGCTGAAGCTTTCTTT
v_call: TRBV6-1; d_call: .; j_call: TRBJ1-2; clone_size: .; cdr3_aa: CASSEGGLYGYTF; cdr3_nt: TGTGCCAGCAGTGAGGGGGGGCTCTATGGCTACACCTTC
v_call: TRBV12-5; d_call: TRBD2; j_call: TRBJ2-3; clone_size: .; cdr3_aa: CASGFLPLLAASTDTQYF; cdr3_nt: TGTGCTAGTGGTTTCCTCCCCCTACTAGCGGCTAGCACAGATACGCAGTATTTT